One sample yielded the 2 T cell receptor beta chains listed below, sequenced in a study of graft-versus-host responses after intestinal transplantation. For these TCRs, the target antigens are not known. Clones were read by immunoSEQ multiplex PCR, and TCRdb kept only the in-frame ones, dropping some. Altogether more than 70,000 clones are present, 80% to 95% being singletons, with the ten largest covering around 0.38%. The sequencing used unstimulated CD8+ T cells sorted from spleen or lymph node cells, collected before transplant. The receptor set was obtained from a human donor who was the organ donor for an intestinal transplant.

This rearrangement joins TRBV27 to TRBJ1-5; D gene ambiguous. Germline CDR1 is MNHEY and CDR2 is SMNVEV (reference sequence). V gave up 4 bases and J gave up 10 bases, with 5 bases separating them. CDR3 size: 10 residues. CDR3 sequence reads: CASSSQPQHF. CDR3 bases: TGTGCCAGCAGTTCCCAACCCCAGCATTTT.

The V call is TRBV19, the J call TRBJ2-7, with D possibly TRBD1 on 6 matching bases. With 4 bases removed from V and 5 bases from J, the gap between germline ends came to 12 bases. Germline V gene sequence: CDR1 LNHDA, CDR2 SQIVND (reference sequence). The CDR3 runs to 13 residues. The DNA of the CDR3 is TGTGCCAGTAGTACCATGGACAGCAACGAGCAGTACTTC. Translating it yields CASSTMDSNEQYF.